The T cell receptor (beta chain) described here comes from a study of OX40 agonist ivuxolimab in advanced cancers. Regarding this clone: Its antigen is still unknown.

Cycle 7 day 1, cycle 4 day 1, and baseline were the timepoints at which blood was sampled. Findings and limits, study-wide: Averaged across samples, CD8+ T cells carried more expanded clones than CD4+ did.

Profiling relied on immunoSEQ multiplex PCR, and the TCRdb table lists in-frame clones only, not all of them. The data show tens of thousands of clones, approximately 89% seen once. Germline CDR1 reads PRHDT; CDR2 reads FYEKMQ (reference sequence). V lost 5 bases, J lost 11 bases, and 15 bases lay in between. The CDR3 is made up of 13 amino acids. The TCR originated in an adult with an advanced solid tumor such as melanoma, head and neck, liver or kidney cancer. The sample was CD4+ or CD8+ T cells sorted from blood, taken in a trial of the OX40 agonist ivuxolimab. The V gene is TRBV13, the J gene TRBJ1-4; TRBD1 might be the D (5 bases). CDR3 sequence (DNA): TGTGCCAGCAGCGCCCGGACGGGGGGGAAACTGTTTTTT. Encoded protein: CASSARTGGKLFF.